A selection of T cell receptor beta chains follows, all from one sample in a study of CD8 T cells in ankylosing spondylitis. Each CDR3 protein is one row after TCRdb ran MiXCR on the 5' RACE reads. The sample yields some 840,000 distinct CDR3 sequences, roughly 12% seen once. Sequenced material: blood, either unsorted or a sorted T cell fraction (not recorded which). These receptors were taken from a male donor with ankylosing spondylitis. Each CDR3 is given with its conserved first and last residue. Fields, in order: clone size, V gene, D gene, J gene, CDR3 DNA, CDR3 protein. A D gene is named only where the DNA matches it firmly. The listing skips clone size in some rows; elsewhere it reads once, few, many or a size class.

few	TRBV6-6	TRBD2	TRBJ2-1	TGTGCCAGCAGTTTTTGGCGGGAGCAAGGGCAGTTCTTC	CASSFWREQGQFF
many	TRBV20-1	TRBD2	TRBJ2-3	TGCAGTGCCAATCCAGGACTAGCGGGATCTAGGGGCATGACAGATACGCAGTATTTT	CSANPGLAGSRGMTDTQYF
few	TRBV7-2	TRBD1	TRBJ2-1	TGTGCCAGCGAGGGACAGGAAAACAATGAGCAGTTCTTC	CASEGQENNEQFF
few	TRBV5-1	-	TRBJ2-7	TGCGCCAGCAGCAAGGACCCTCAATCAGCCTACGAGCAGTACTTC	CASSKDPQSAYEQYF
few	TRBV7-9	-	TRBJ2-7	TGTGCCAGCAGCGAGAGACAGGATGCCGAGCAGTACTTC	CASSERQDAEQYF
few	TRBV12-3/TRBV12-4	TRBD1	TRBJ2-3	TGTGCCAGCAGTATCACAGGGGCAGATACGCAGTATTTT	CASSITGADTQYF
few	TRBV7-3	TRBD1	TRBJ1-5	TGTGCCAGCAGCTTGGAATTGACAGGGCAGGGCAATCAGCCCCAGCATTTT	CASSLELTGQGNQPQHF
many	TRBV7-2	-	TRBJ2-7	TGTGCCAGCAGCTTATTTGCTAGCGGGACAGGCTACGAGCAGTACTTC	CASSLFASGTGYEQYF
-	TRBV4-3	-	TRBJ1-3	TGCGCCAGCAGCCAAGGGGGGCGGGCCTACTCTGGAAACACCATATATTTT	CASSQGGRAYSGNTIYF
few	TRBV20-1	TRBD1	TRBJ1-2	TGCAGTGCTCCTCGGGCAGGGGGAAACTATGGCTACACCTTC	CSAPRAGGNYGYTF